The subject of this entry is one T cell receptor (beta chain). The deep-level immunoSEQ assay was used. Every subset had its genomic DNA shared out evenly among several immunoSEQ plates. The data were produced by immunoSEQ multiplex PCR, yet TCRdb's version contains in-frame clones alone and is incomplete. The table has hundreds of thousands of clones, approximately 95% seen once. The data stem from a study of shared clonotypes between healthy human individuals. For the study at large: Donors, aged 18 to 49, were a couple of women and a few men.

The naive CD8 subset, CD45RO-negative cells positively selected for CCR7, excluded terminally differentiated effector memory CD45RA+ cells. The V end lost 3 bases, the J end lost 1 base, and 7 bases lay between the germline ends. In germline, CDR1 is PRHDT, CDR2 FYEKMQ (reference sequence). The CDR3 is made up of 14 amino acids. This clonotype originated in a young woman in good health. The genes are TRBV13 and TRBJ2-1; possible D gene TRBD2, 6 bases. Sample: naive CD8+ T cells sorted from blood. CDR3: CASSFGTSYNEQFF. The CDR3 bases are TGTGCCAGCAGCTTCGGGACTTCCTACAATGAGCAGTTCTTC.